These 9 T cell receptor beta chains share one sample of origin, sequenced in a study of vaccination and CD4 T cells after COVID-19. Antigens of these TCRs are unknown. Cultured CD4+ T-cell DNA underwent Oncomine TCR Beta short-read sequencing. One entry per CDR3 protein, called by TCRdb with MiXCR from the PCR reads. This sample has approximately 8,000 distinct CDR3 sequences, with roughly 50% found just once. Treatment reported: approximately 11-day PBMC culture with coronavirus spike peptide pools or control peptides (ViraFEST assay). Collection of the unexposed donor's CD4+ T cells took place before the COVID-19 pandemic (2011-2018). Input material: CD4+ T cells from blood, cultured in vitro. These receptor sequences come from a human donor in good health.

This clonotype showed up just a few times. The chain carries TRBV6-1 and TRBJ2-3; D remains ambiguous. Germline V gives CDR1 MNHNS, CDR2 SASEGT. V lost 5 bases and J lost 11, with 17 bases in between. CDR3 length: 13 amino acids. In DNA, the CDR3 is TGTGCCAGCAGTCCCCGGCACCTCACGAGGCAGTATTTT. Its protein is CASSPRHLTRQYF.

This clonotype is judged medium-sized. The chain has TRBV7-2 and TRBJ2-7; a possible D gene is TRBD1 (6 bases). Per the germline V gene, CDR1 is SGHTA and CDR2 is FQGNSA. V shed 0 bases and J shed 2 bases, with 14 bases lying between them. This CDR3 spans 16 amino acids. The CDR3 coding sequence is TGTGCCAGCAGCTTAGCTCCCCCAGGGGCCGCCTACGAGCAGTACTTC. It codes for CASSLAPPGAAYEQYF. Using reference TRBV7-2 and TRBJ2-7 for the parts outside the CDR3, the full variable domain is GAGVSQSPSNKVTEKGKDVELRCDPISGHTALYWYRQSLGQGLEFLIYFQGNSAPDKSGLPSDRFSAERTGGSVSTLTIQRTQQEDSAVYLCASSLAPPGAAYEQYFGPGTRLTVT.

The chain has TRBV20-1 and TRBJ2-3; D is possibly TRBD1 or TRBD2 (5 bases each). Germline loops: CDR1 DFQATT, CDR2 SNEGSKA (reference sequence). The CDR3 is made up of 14 amino acids. CDR3 region: CSVKPGPKTDTQYF. The CDR3, as DNA: TGCAGCGTCAAACCGGGACCAAAGACAGATACGCAGTATTTT.

V is TRBV7-2 and J is TRBJ1-1, with D possibly being TRBD1 (5 bases). Germline V gene sequence: CDR1 SGHTA, CDR2 FQGNSA. The CDR3 loop spans 15 amino acids. Trimming shortened V by 7 bases and J by 6 bases, and 21 bases separated the two germline ends. CDR3 protein: CASTPRTGTYAEAFF. The DNA of the CDR3 is TGTGCCAGCACCCCCAGAACCGGGACTTACGCTGAAGCTTTCTTT. Filled out from reference TRBV7-2 and TRBJ1-1, the complete variable domain reads GAGVSQSPSNKVTEKGKDVELRCDPISGHTALYWYRQSLGQGLEFLIYFQGNSAPDKSGLPSDRFSAERTGGSVSTLTIQRTQQEDSAVYLCASTPRTGTYAEAFFGQGTRLTVV.

The DNA of the CDR3 is TGCAGCGTTGAAGAAGGGGGCGGAGGCTACACCTTC. It is translated as CSVEEGGGGYTF. The rearrangement joins TRBV29-1 to TRBJ1-2; 7 bases agree with TRBD1. The V and J ends lost 0 bases and 8 bases, in that order; junction bases with no gene match: 3. Germline V lookup: CDR1 SQVTM, CDR2 ANQGSEA. This CDR3 comprises 12 residues. Filled out from reference TRBV29-1 and TRBJ1-2, the complete variable domain reads SAVISQKPSRDICQRGTSLTIQCQVDSQVTMMFWYRQQPGQSLTLIATANQGSEATYESGFVIDKFPISRPNLTFSTLTVSNMSPEDSSIYLCSVEEGGGGYTFGSGTRLTVV.

Here the CDR3 reads CAFSTSYEQYF. The CDR3 DNA reads as TGTGCCTTCTCGACTAGCTACGAGCAGTACTTC. V and J are TRBV30 and TRBJ2-7; a weak D match, TRBD2 (6 bases). Germline V CDR1 and CDR2: GTSNPN, SVGIG (reference sequence). There are 11 residues in the CDR3. V was shortened by 7 bases and J by 3 bases, with 10 bases between the two germline ends.

This clonotype was found a few times. The V call is TRBV27, the J call TRBJ1-2; 11 bases map to TRBD1. The CDR3 runs 14 residues. V dropped 3 bases and J dropped 8; count of bases not matched to a gene: 5. Germline V gene data show CDR1 as MNHEY and CDR2 as SMNVEV (reference sequence). CDR3 DNA sequence: TGTGCCAGCAGTTTCTCCGGGACAGGGGGAGGCTACACCTTC. Its translation: CASSFSGTGGGYTF.

This clonotype has a single count. The genes are TRBV7-2 and TRBJ2-1; no firm D call. CDR3 length equals 16 residues. V gave up 6 bases and J gave up 5 bases, with 20 bases separating them. CDR1 is SGHTA, CDR2 FQGNSA, per germline. This CDR3 is CASRSTQTPYNNEQFF. CDR3 sequence (DNA): TGTGCCAGCAGAAGTACACAAACGCCCTACAACAATGAGCAGTTCTTC.

This clonotype has just a few counts. The gene calls are TRBV24-1 and TRBJ2-1; a weak D match, TRBD2 (5 bases). The length of the CDR3 is 19 residues. Trimming left V 3 bases short and J 7 bases short, with 27 bases between. Germline CDR1 is KGHDR and CDR2 is SFDVKD. CDR3 coding DNA: TGTGCCACCAGTGATCCCCCTGGCGAGGGCGGGTATGGGTTTAATGAGCAGTTCTTC. Protein: CATSDPPGEGGYGFNEQFF.